Below are 24 T cell receptor beta chains sequenced from a single sample in a study of T cells in Graves' hyperthyroidism and ophthalmopathy. Amplification of TCR beta CDR3 regions used RNA as the template. The TCR CDR3 first-round RT-PCR relied on the HTBI primer set. One entry per CDR3 protein results from TCRdb running MiXCR on the multiplex PCR reads. The table shows over 500,000 distinct CDR3 sequences, with around 15% occurring only once. The sequenced sample consisted of blood. The receptor source for this set is a woman in her 40s with Graves' hyperthyroidism.

The chain links TRBV6-1 to TRBJ2-7; D is unclear. The CDR3 runs 15 residues. Germline V lookup: CDR1 MNHNS, CDR2 SASEGT. Deletions cut 5 bases from V and 4 bases from J, with 18 bases between. CDR3 amino acids: CASSRPALGLYEQYF. The CDR3 DNA reads as TGTGCCAGCAGTAGACCCGCCTTAGGGTTGTACGAGCAGTACTTC.

This clonotype was observed many times. This rearrangement joins TRBV24-1 to TRBJ2-1; the match to TRBD2 covers 12 bases. The CDR3 is 18 amino acids. The V gene end was trimmed by 0 bases and the J gene end by 7 bases; junction bases not matched to a gene: 9. Germline CDR1 reads KGHDR; CDR2 reads SFDVKD. The CDR3 sequence: CATSDLPTLAGGWNEQFF. CDR3 DNA sequence: TGTGCCACCAGTGATTTGCCTACACTAGCGGGAGGCTGGAATGAGCAGTTCTTC.

This clonotype was recorded at least ten times. The gene calls are TRBV28 and TRBJ2-7; 12 bases match TRBD1. The V and J ends lost 5 bases and 2 bases, in that order; junction bases with no gene match: 22. This CDR3 comprises 21 residues. CDR1 is MDHEN, CDR2 SYDVKM, per germline. The CDR3: CASSPPPNWTVGTGGPYEQYF. CDR3 nucleotide sequence: TGTGCCAGCAGTCCCCCCCCAAATTGGACCGTCGGGACAGGGGGCCCCTACGAGCAGTACTTC. Supplemented by reference TRBV28 and TRBJ2-7, the full variable domain reads DVKVTQSSRYLVKRTGEKVFLECVQDMDHENMFWYRQDPGLGLRLIYFSYDVKMKEKGDIPEGYSVSREKKERFSLILESASTNQTSMYLCASSPPPNWTVGTGGPYEQYFGPGTRLTVT.

This clonotype was seen a few times. V and J are TRBV6-2 or TRBV6-3 and TRBJ1-5; 8 bases agree with TRBD1. V shed 4 bases and J 1 base; nucleotides not matched to a gene: 12. This CDR3 is built from 18 residues. The germline V gene has CDR1 MNHEY and CDR2 SVGEGT. The CDR3, as DNA: TGTGCCAGCAGTTGGGGGACAGGTTTTGTTTCGAGCAATCAGCCCCAGCATTTT. Protein sequence: CASSWGTGFVSSNQPQHF.

In this sample, this clonotype turned up a few times. The rearrangement joins TRBV28 to TRBJ1-1; the D is unclear. The length of the CDR3 is 14 residues. V shed 6 bases and J shed 4 bases, with 15 bases lying between them. From germline, CDR1 is MDHEN and CDR2 SYDVKM. CDR3 loop: CASSPRRIGTEAFF. CDR3 bases: TGTGCCAGCAGCCCCCGGAGGATAGGCACTGAAGCTTTCTTT. The whole variable domain, remainder taken from reference TRBV28 and TRBJ1-1, is DVKVTQSSRYLVKRTGEKVFLECVQDMDHENMFWYRQDPGLGLRLIYFSYDVKMKEKGDIPEGYSVSREKKERFSLILESASTNQTSMYLCASSPRRIGTEAFFGQGTRLTVV.

The rearrangement links TRBV30 to TRBJ2-7, with a weak D call TRBD2 (6 bases). V lost 4 bases and J 4 bases, leaving 26 bases between the germline ends. The CDR3 has 17 residues. Germline-derived CDR1 and CDR2 are GTSNPN and SVGIG (reference sequence). CDR3 DNA: TGTGCCTGGACCGTTTTCGGTCTTGGGGAGGTTGGGTACGAGCAGTACTTC. This sequence encodes CAWTVFGLGEVGYEQYF.

The chain joins TRBV20-1 to TRBJ2-7; 12 bases are shared with TRBD1. The better agreement between TRBJ2-1 and the DNA end casts doubt on the J call. CDR3 length: 15 residues. CDR1 DFQATT and CDR2 SNEGSKA come from the germline V gene (reference sequence). The CDR3 protein is CSARDRDRGPYEQFF. DNA of the CDR3: TGCAGTGCTAGAGATAGGGACAGGGGGCCCTACGAGCAGTTCTTC.

About this clonotype itself: At one end the junction does not follow the germline gene, possibly because of a read error. The DNA of the CDR3 is TGTGCTAGCAGCGTCGGACAGGGGGCCTACGAGCAGTACTTC. Its translation is CASSVGQGAYEQYF. The chain is built from TRBV7-7 and TRBJ2-7; TRBD1 agrees at 10 bases. This CDR3 spans 14 amino acids. CDR1 and CDR2 (germline): SSHAT, FNYEAQ (reference sequence).

In regard to this clonotype: Since a much larger clone is just one base distant, this may be a read error. The conserved final phenylalanine or tryptophan is absent from the CDR3, which likely points to a read error. CDR3 sequence (DNA): TGTGCCAGCAGTTTAAACAGGGGGAACACCGGGGAGCTGTTTGTT. Translation: CASSLNRGNTGELFV. The V gene is TRBV12-3 or TRBV12-4, the J gene TRBJ2-2; TRBD1 matches at 7 bases. J was trimmed by 1 base and V by 2 bases; bases with no gene match: 1. This CDR3 comprises 15 residues.

The CDR3 loop is CASRQQATTEAFF. CDR3 in DNA: TGCGCCAGCAGACAACAGGCGACCACTGAAGCTTTCTTT. V is TRBV5-1 and J is TRBJ1-1; possibly TRBD1 for D (5 bases). The CDR3 spans 13 residues. Germline V gene lookup returns CDR1 SGHRS and CDR2 YFSETQ. With 5 bases removed from V and 4 bases from J, the gap between germline ends came to 12 bases.

This clonotype was recorded at least ten times. This chain uses TRBV28 with TRBJ2-3, with TRBD2 matching 10 bases. The CDR3 length is 15 residues. CDR1 is MDHEN, CDR2 SYDVKM, per germline. V lost 6 bases, J lost 1 base, and 4 bases stayed unmatched. DNA of the CDR3: TGTGCCAGCAGCCTAGCGGGAGTTGGCACAGATACGCAGTATTTT. Its translation: CASSLAGVGTDTQYF.

This clonotype was counted ten times or more. The chain links TRBV5-1 to TRBJ2-1; no reliable D call. The V and J ends lost 0 bases and 8 bases respectively, with 6 bases between them. The CDR3 has 12 residues. Germline-derived CDR1 and CDR2 are SGHRS and YFSETQ. The CDR3: CASSLGSDEQFF. CDR3 nucleotides: TGCGCCAGCAGCTTGGGGTCCGATGAGCAGTTCTTC.

This clonotype was detected a few times. The chain links TRBV12-3 or TRBV12-4 to TRBJ1-4; possibly TRBD1 for D (5 bases). The V end lost 4 bases, the J end lost 0 bases, and 12 bases lay between the germline ends. The CDR3 is 16 residues long. The CDR3 spells CASSSTDSPTNEKLFF. DNA of the CDR3: TGTGCCAGCAGTTCAACCGACAGCCCAACTAATGAAAAACTGTTTTTT.

This clonotype was recorded many times. The V gene is TRBV27, the J gene TRBJ2-7, with 9 bases matching TRBD2. The trim removed 5 bases at V and 3 bases at J, leaving 5 bases unmatched. The CDR3 has 14 amino acids. The germline V gene encodes CDR1 MNHEY and CDR2 SMNVEV (reference sequence). CDR3 sequence reads: CASSDSGSYYEQYF. In DNA, the CDR3 is TGTGCCAGCAGTGATAGCGGGAGCTACTACGAGCAGTACTTC.

In its sample, this clonotype was seen a few times. The chain recombines TRBV25-1 with TRBJ2-1; 8 bases map to TRBD2. Looked up from germline, CDR1 is MGHDK and CDR2 is SYGVNS. V dropped 2 bases and J dropped 4; count of bases not matched to a gene: 13. The CDR3 covers 18 residues. CDR3 sequence: CASSEIGRGSPNYNEQFF. The CDR3 DNA reads TGTGCCAGCAGTGAAATCGGGAGGGGGTCCCCCAATTACAATGAGCAGTTCTTC.

In its sample, this clonotype was seen many times. The J gene is TRBJ1-5, the V gene TRBV3-1; 8 positions agree with TRBD1. V shed 1 base, J shed 7 bases, and the junction held 3 bases outside the gene matches. The length of the CDR3 is 14 residues. Germline lookup yields CDR1 LGHDT and CDR2 YNNKEL (reference sequence). The DNA for the CDR3 is TGTGCCAGCAGCCAAGCAGGGGGCGGCCAGCCCCAGCATTTT. Its translation: CASSQAGGGQPQHF.

The chain combines TRBV5-5 with TRBJ2-2; D possibly matches TRBD1 or TRBD2 (5 bases each). CDR3 length: 16 amino acids. Trimming stripped 0 bases from V and 1 base from J, with 10 bases between. CDR1 SGHKS and CDR2 YYEKEE come from the germline V gene (reference sequence). For the CDR3, the DNA is TGTGCCAGCAGCTTGGGCCATGGGGGGAACACCGGGGAGCTGTTTTTT. Translating it yields CASSLGHGGNTGELFF.

The rearrangement joins TRBV12-3 or TRBV12-4 to TRBJ2-1; 7 nucleotides align to TRBD1. The CDR3 extends over 17 amino acids. V gave up 6 bases and J gave up 4 bases; unmatched junction bases: 15. CDR3 DNA: TGTGCCAGCAGCCTTGGTATCGGACAGGCCGTTTACAATGAGCAGTTCTTC. Translation: CASSLGIGQAVYNEQFF.

The chain recombines TRBV10-3 with TRBJ1-3; D ambiguous. The CDR3 covers 15 residues. Germline loops: CDR1 ENHRY, CDR2 SYGVKD. V shed 3 bases and J shed 0 bases, with 9 bases lying between them. This CDR3 is CAISERGLSGNTIYF. CDR3 DNA sequence: TGTGCCATCAGTGAACGGGGTCTCTCTGGAAACACCATATATTTT.

This sequence joins TRBV10-3 and TRBJ2-1, with 12 bases aligning to TRBD2. CDR3 length: 17 residues. Germline assignment: CDR1 ENHRY and CDR2 SYGVKD. The V and J ends lost 5 bases and 1 base, in that order; junction bases with no gene match: 6. The CDR3 DNA follows: TGTGCCATCAGTCCAGCCGGACTAGCGGGGTCCTACAATGAGCAGTTCTTC. It specifies CAISPAGLAGSYNEQFF.

This clonotype occurred many times. The chain recombines TRBV20-1 with TRBJ2-1; D not resolved. From germline, CDR1 is DFQATT and CDR2 SNEGSKA (reference sequence). The germline V and J ends were trimmed by 3 bases and 12 bases, with 18 bases remaining between them. The CDR3 runs to 13 residues. CDR3 nucleotide sequence: TGCAGTGCTAGCGGAACAAATTCATTCGGGCAGTTCTTC. This encodes CSASGTNSFGQFF.

Points on this clonotype: It may be a read error: a sequence one base away is much more abundant. V usage is TRBV27 and J usage is TRBJ2-1; D is perhaps TRBD1 or TRBD2 (5 bases each). CDR1 MNHEY and CDR2 SMNVEV come from the germline V gene (reference sequence). CDR3 length: 14 amino acids. The CDR3 region is CATRGAGSWHERFF. CDR3 bases: TGTGCCACCCGGGGCGCCGGGTCTTGGCATGAGCGGTTCTTC.

This clonotype was observed at least ten times. This chain links TRBV28 with TRBJ1-1; D gene unclear. Trimming stripped 5 bases from V and 7 bases from J, with 17 bases between. Germline V lookup: CDR1 MDHEN, CDR2 SYDVKM. The CDR3 sequence is 14 residues long. The CDR3 DNA sequence: TGTGCCAGCAGTCCATCGGACCCCTCGTATGAAGCTTTCTTT. Its protein is CASSPSDPSYEAFF.

The chain is built from TRBV6-9 and TRBJ2-1; the match to TRBD1 covers 12 bases. Germline V lookup: CDR1 MNHGY, CDR2 SVAAGI. The V gene end was trimmed by 4 bases and the J gene end by 8 bases; junction bases not matched to a gene: 3. The CDR3 has 14 amino acids. The CDR3 here is CASSSGQGADEQFF. Written as DNA, the CDR3 is TGTGCCAGCAGTTCGGGACAGGGGGCCGATGAGCAGTTCTTC.